The present T cell receptor (beta chain) was sequenced within a study of T-cell reconstitution after alpha-beta-depleted transplantation in children. Germline V gene sequence: CDR1 DFQATT, CDR2 SNEGSKA (reference sequence). There are 17 residues in the CDR3. V lost 2 bases and J 3 bases, leaving 21 bases between the germline ends. Unique molecular identifiers tagged the TCRbeta library. TCRdb processed the PCR reads anew with MiXCR; each CDR3 protein has one entry. The sample gives roughly 590,000 distinct CDR3 sequences, around 17% of which show up once; 0.85% to 1.3% is in the top ten. The sequencing here drew on PBMCs from the stem cell graft donor, taken from the stem cell graft. V gene TRBV20-1 combines with J gene TRBJ2-3; D possibly corresponds to TRBD1 (5 bases). This sequence originates from a human donor who donated a stem cell graft to a child with acute myeloid leukemia. CDR3 DNA: TGCAGTGCTAGATTCCGACAGACCCCAACTCGGACAGATACGCAGTATTTT. Protein: CSARFRQTPTRTDTQYF.